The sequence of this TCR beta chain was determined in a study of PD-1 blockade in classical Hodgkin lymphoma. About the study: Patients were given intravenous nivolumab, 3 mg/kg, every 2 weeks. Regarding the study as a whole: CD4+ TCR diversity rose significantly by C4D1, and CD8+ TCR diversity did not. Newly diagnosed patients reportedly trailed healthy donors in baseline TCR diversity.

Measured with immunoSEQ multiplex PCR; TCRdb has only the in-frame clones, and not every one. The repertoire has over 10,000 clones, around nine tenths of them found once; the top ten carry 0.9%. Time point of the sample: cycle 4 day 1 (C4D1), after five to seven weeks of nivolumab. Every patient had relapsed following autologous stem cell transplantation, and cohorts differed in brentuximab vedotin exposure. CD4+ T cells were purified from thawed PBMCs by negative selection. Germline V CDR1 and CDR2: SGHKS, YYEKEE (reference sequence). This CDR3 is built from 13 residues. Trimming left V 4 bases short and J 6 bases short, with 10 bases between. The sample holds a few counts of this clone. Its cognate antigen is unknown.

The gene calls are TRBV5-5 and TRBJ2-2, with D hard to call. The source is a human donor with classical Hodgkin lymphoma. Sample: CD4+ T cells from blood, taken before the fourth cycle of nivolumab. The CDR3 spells CASSRDGSGELFF. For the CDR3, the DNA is TGTGCCAGCAGCAGGGATGGTTCCGGGGAGCTGTTTTTT.